This TCR beta chain was captured by sequencing in a study of human T cells and chemical hapten exposure. Study-level background: 2% DPC was applied to 2 cm by 2 cm of upper inner arm skin for sensitization.

As the library was built, unique molecular identifiers were attached to individual cDNA molecules. TCRdb recomputed calls from the RACE reads with MiXCR, one row per CDR3 protein. The sample includes tens of thousands of distinct CDR3 sequences, 25% to 40% seen only once; the top ten take nearly 9%. The CDR3 consists of 13 residues. Germline-derived CDR1 and CDR2 are MDHEN and SYDVKM. After removal of 5 bases from V and 5 bases from J, the junction contained 3 bases not matched to a gene. This clonotype was recorded many times. Time point given: patch test 1, 2 weeks after DPC sensitization. The treatment here: therapeutic diphenylcyclopropenone sensitization with weekly scalp DPC.

V gene TRBV28 combines with J gene TRBJ1-1; 9 bases are a match to TRBD1. Sequencing was performed on whole blood, taken in connection with sensitization to the hapten diphenylcyclopropenone (DPC). This clonotype was obtained from a man aged 40-49 years with alopecia areata. Some clones in this sample may be carry-over from other donors' samples. In DNA form, the CDR3 reads TGTGCCAGCAGTGACAGGGGGGGTACTGAAGCTTTCTTT. It translates to CASSDRGGTEAFF.